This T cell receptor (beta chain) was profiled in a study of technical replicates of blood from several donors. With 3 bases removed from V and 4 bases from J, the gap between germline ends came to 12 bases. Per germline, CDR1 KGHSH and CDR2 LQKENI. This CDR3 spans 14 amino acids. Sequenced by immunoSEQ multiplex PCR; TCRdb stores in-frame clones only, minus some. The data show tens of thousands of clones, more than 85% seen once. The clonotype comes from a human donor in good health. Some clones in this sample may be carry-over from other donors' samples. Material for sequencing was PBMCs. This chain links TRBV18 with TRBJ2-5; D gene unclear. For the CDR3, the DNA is TGTGCCAGCTCACCCAGAGGCCGGCCAGAGACCCAGTACTTC. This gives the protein CASSPRGRPETQYF. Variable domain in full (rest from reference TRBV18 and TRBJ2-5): NAGVMQNPRHLVRRRGQEARLRCSPMKGHSHVYWYRQLPEEGLKFMVYLQKENIIDESGMPKERFSAEFPKEGPSILRIQQVVRGDSAAYFCASSPRGRPETQYFGPGTRLLVL.